These 26 T cell receptor beta chains share one sample of origin, sequenced in a study of blood T cell repertoires in COVID-19. Method: immunoSEQ multiplex PCR; TCRdb's copy keeps in-frame clones and lacks some. This sample has roughly 98,000 clones, with approximately 92% found just once. Sequenced input: peripheral blood. The source is a woman between 55 and 75 years old with active COVID-19.

The chain recombines TRBV12-3 or TRBV12-4 with TRBJ2-7; the D is unclear. Trimming removed 5 bases from V and 1 base from J, with 3 bases in between. The length of the CDR3 is 11 residues. This chain's CDR3 is CASSPSYEQYF. Here the CDR3 DNA reads TGTGCCAGCAGTCCTTCCTACGAGCAGTACTTC.

The chain carries TRBV14 and TRBJ1-6; TRBD1 matches at 7 bases. The CDR3 has 14 amino acids. V lost 4 bases to trimming and J lost 5 bases; unmatched junction nucleotides: 2. CDR1 and CDR2 (germline): SGHDN, FVKESK. The CDR3 region has the DNA TGTGCCAGCAGCCTCGGGACAGATAATTCACCCCTCCACTTT. Protein product: CASSLGTDNSPLHF.

The chain links TRBV7-2 to TRBJ1-4; D gene unclear. The germline CDR1 and CDR2 sequences are SGHTA and FQGNSA. There are 15 residues in the CDR3. Trimming left V 4 bases short and J 3 bases short, with 12 bases between. The CDR3 nucleotides are TGTGCCAGCAGCTCGCGACTCGCACCTAATGAAAAACTGTTTTTT. Amino acids: CASSSRLAPNEKLFF.

The chain uses TRBV4-3 and TRBJ2-7, with a tentative D call TRBD2 (6 bases). Trimming removed 4 bases from V and 1 base from J, with 11 bases in between. CDR1 is LGHNA, CDR2 YSLEER, per germline. The CDR3 covers 14 residues. This CDR3 reads CASSPRDGSYEQYF. CDR3 coding DNA: TGCGCCAGCAGCCCGCGGGACGGATCCTACGAGCAGTACTTC.

The chain links TRBV28 to TRBJ2-5; 8 bases are a match to TRBD2. The J segment lost 4 bases and the V segment lost 4 bases, leaving 8 bases of the junction unmatched. This CDR3 region has 15 residues. Germline CDR1 MDHEN, CDR2 SYDVKM. DNA for the CDR3: TGTGCCAGCAGTTCCGGGGGGGCCAAACGAGAGACCCAGTACTTC. Protein: CASSSGGAKRETQYF.

The chain carries TRBV14 and TRBJ2-1; TRBD2 aligns across 9 bases. V was pared by 2 bases and J by 3 bases, with 5 bases of the junction left unmatched. Germline assignment: CDR1 SGHDN and CDR2 FVKESK. This CDR3 is built from 16 residues. CDR3 nucleotides: TGTGCCAGCAGCCAACCGATAGCGGGGGTCTACAATGAGCAGTTCTTC. Amino acids: CASSQPIAGVYNEQFF. The whole variable domain, filled in from reference TRBV14 and TRBJ2-1, reads EAGVTQFPSHSVIEKGQTVTLRCDPISGHDNLYWYRRVMGKEIKFLLHFVKESKQDESGMPNNRFLAERTGGTYSTLKVQPAELEDSGVYFCASSQPIAGVYNEQFFGPGTRLTVL.

This rearrangement joins TRBV2 to TRBJ2-3; tentatively, D is TRBD1 (5 bases). There are 16 residues in the CDR3. Trimming shortened V by 6 bases and J by 1 base, and 17 bases separated the two germline ends. Germline CDR1 and CDR2: SNHLY and FYNNEI. In DNA form, the CDR3 reads TGTGCCAGCAGGGGCGCGACGGGCAGGGGCACAGATACGCAGTATTTT. Its protein product is CASRGATGRGTDTQYF.

The rearrangement links TRBV11-2 to TRBJ2-1, with a weak D call TRBD2 (7 bases). This CDR3 contains 15 residues. Looked up from germline, CDR1 is SGHAT and CDR2 is FQNNGV. Deletions cut 6 bases from V and 0 bases from J, with 12 bases between. CDR3: CASRGGGSSYNEQFF. In DNA, the CDR3 is TGTGCCAGCAGGGGCGGGGGCAGCTCCTACAATGAGCAGTTCTTC.

This sequence joins TRBV7-2 and TRBJ2-7; 9 bases are a match to TRBD2. The CDR3 sequence is 17 residues long. CDR1 is SGHTA and CDR2 is FQGNSA in the germline V gene. The ends lost 5 bases at V and 2 bases at J; junction bases unmatched: 13. For the CDR3, the DNA is TGTGCCAGCAGCCCCAGGCGGGGGGGGCCACTACCCTACGAGCAGTACTTC. The encoded protein is CASSPRRGGPLPYEQYF.

The gene calls are TRBV29-1 and TRBJ2-1, with 8 bases fitting TRBD2. The germline V gene encodes CDR1 SQVTM and CDR2 ANQGSEA. CDR3 length: 12 residues. Trimming at V came to 7 bases and at J to 2 bases, leaving 1 base not matched to a gene. CDR3 residues: CSGLATYNEQFF. Here the CDR3 DNA reads TGCAGCGGACTAGCGACCTACAATGAGCAGTTCTTC.

The rearrangement uses TRBV7-8 and TRBJ1-2; D gene uncertain. The germline gives CDR1 SGHVS, CDR2 FQNEAQ. This CDR3 is built from 13 residues. Trimming cost V 1 base and J 2 bases, with 5 bases left between them. The CDR3 protein is CASSLDSNYGYTF. Written as DNA, the CDR3 is TGTGCCAGCAGCTTAGACAGCAACTATGGCTACACCTTC.

The chain couples TRBV28 to TRBJ2-1; TRBD2 agrees at 9 bases. The CDR3 spans 16 residues. Germline CDR1 reads MDHEN; CDR2 reads SYDVKM. V shed 5 bases and J 5 bases; nucleotides not matched to a gene: 10. The CDR3 nucleotides read TGTGCCAGCAGTCTCTCACTGCGGGGGGGAAACAATGAGCAGTTCTTC. Translating gives CASSLSLRGGNNEQFF.

The genes are TRBV6-2 or TRBV6-3 and TRBJ1-5; D is possibly TRBD1 (5 bases). The CDR3 extends over 14 amino acids. Germline lookup yields CDR1 MNHEY and CDR2 SVGEGT. The germline V and J ends were trimmed by 5 bases and 9 bases, with 17 bases remaining between them. The CDR3: CASSTQVPSGPQHF. CDR3 bases: TGTGCCAGCAGTACACAGGTCCCGTCGGGGCCCCAGCATTTT.

This clone showed up just once. V is TRBV10-3 and J is TRBJ2-2, with TRBD2 matching over 10 bases. Germline CDR1 reads ENHRY; CDR2 reads SYGVKD. The CDR3 totals 15 residues. The J segment lost 4 bases and the V segment lost 10 bases, leaving 9 bases of the junction unmatched. CDR3 sequence (DNA): TGTGCCACCAGGGACCAGCGGGAGGGCACCGGGGAGCTGTTTTTT. Its protein product is CATRDQREGTGELFF.

V and J are TRBV5-4 and TRBJ2-7; 8 nucleotides align to TRBD2. The CDR3 length is 15 residues. CDR1 is SGHNT, CDR2 YYREEE, per germline (reference sequence). V was clipped by 0 bases and J by 3 bases; unmatched bases: 5. CDR3 amino acids: CASSLGQRGSYEQYF. The CDR3 region has the DNA TGTGCCAGCAGCTTGGGTCAGCGGGGGAGCTACGAGCAGTACTTC. Full variable domain (remainder filled in from reference TRBV5-4 and TRBJ2-7): ETGVTQSPTHLIKTRGQQVTLRCSSQSGHNTVSWYQQALGQGPQFIFQYYREEENGRGNFPPRFSGLQFPNYSSELNVNALELDDSALYLCASSLGQRGSYEQYFGPGTRLTVT.

The chain is built from TRBV5-1 and TRBJ2-1; 12 nucleotides match TRBD2. CDR1 and CDR2 (germline): SGHRS, YFSETQ. Trimming at V came to 4 bases and at J to 7 bases, leaving 15 bases not matched to a gene. The CDR3 runs 18 residues. CDR3 protein: CASSGMTSGGGLPNEQFF. The CDR3 DNA is TGCGCCAGCAGCGGAATGACTAGCGGGGGAGGACTTCCGAATGAGCAGTTCTTC.

The chain joins TRBV27 to TRBJ1-1; D unclear. The V and J ends lost 1 base and 7 bases respectively, with 10 bases between them. The V gene's germline CDR1 is MNHEY and CDR2 SMNVEV (reference sequence). This CDR3 region has 13 residues. The CDR3 bases are TGTGCCAGCAGTTTATTGGGAGATAATGAAGCTTTCTTT. Its translation is CASSLLGDNEAFF.

This sequence joins TRBV5-1 and TRBJ2-1; 8 bases map to TRBD2. Trimming at V came to 1 base and at J to 2 bases, leaving 2 bases not matched to a gene. The V gene's germline CDR1 is SGHRS and CDR2 YFSETQ. The CDR3 sequence is 15 residues long. The CDR3: CASSLSLAAYNEQFF. The CDR3 nucleotides are TGCGCCAGCAGCTTGTCACTAGCGGCCTACAATGAGCAGTTCTTC.

The CDR3 reads CASIGAPRGTEAFF. The CDR3 DNA sequence: TGTGCCAGCATCGGAGCGCCACGCGGCACTGAAGCTTTCTTT. This rearrangement joins TRBV14 to TRBJ1-1; D is undetermined. Germline V gene lookup returns CDR1 SGHDN and CDR2 FVKESK. V was clipped by 7 bases and J by 4 bases, with 16 bases between them. CDR3 length equals 14 residues.

The rearrangement links TRBV19 to TRBJ2-3, with a weak D call TRBD1 (8 bases). Trimming stripped 5 bases from V and 5 bases from J, with 14 bases between. CDR1 and CDR2 from the germline V gene are LNHDA and SQIVND (reference sequence). The CDR3 sequence is 14 residues long. The CDR3 DNA sequence: TGTGCCAGTAGTGACAGGGGAGGGATAGATACGCAGTATTTT. This sequence encodes CASSDRGGIDTQYF.

V and J are TRBV7-2 and TRBJ1-2; weak D call: TRBD1 (6 bases). Looked up from germline, CDR1 is SGHTA and CDR2 is FQGNSA. This CDR3 comprises 14 residues. V lost 0 bases and J 7 bases, leaving 12 bases between the germline ends. The CDR3 DNA reads TGTGCCAGCAGCTTAGCTACAGGGAAAGGTGGCTACACCTTC. Translating it yields CASSLATGKGGYTF.

The V and J genes are TRBV10-3 and TRBJ2-3; 9 nucleotides agree with TRBD2. The CDR3 loop spans 13 amino acids. The V gene end was trimmed by 10 bases and the J gene end by 2 bases; junction bases not matched to a gene: 4. In germline, CDR1 is ENHRY, CDR2 SYGVKD. In nucleotides, the CDR3 is TGTGCCACCATAGCGGGGGACACAGATACGCAGTATTTT. It encodes CATIAGDTDTQYF.

The rearrangement links TRBV19 to TRBJ1-2, with D maybe TRBD1 (5 bases). V lost 3 bases to trimming and J lost 8 bases, with 22 bases between them. This CDR3 has 16 amino acids. CDR1 and CDR2 from the germline V gene are LNHDA and SQIVND (reference sequence). CDR3 amino acids: CASSMRQDSQTRGYTF. The DNA for the CDR3 is TGTGCCAGTAGTATGAGACAAGACAGCCAGACGAGGGGCTACACCTTC.

The gene calls are TRBV6-6 and TRBJ1-6, with TRBD1 identical over 7 bases. The CDR3 has 15 amino acids. Trimming at V came to 6 bases and at J to 7 bases, leaving 9 bases not matched to a gene. Germline CDR1 MNHNY, CDR2 SVGAGI (reference sequence). CDR3 sequence reads: CASRPQGVGNSPLHF. The CDR3 nucleotides read TGTGCCAGCAGACCCCAGGGGGTTGGAAATTCACCCCTCCACTTT.

The chain employs TRBV2 and TRBJ2-5, with 9 positions matching TRBD1. This CDR3 is built from 14 residues. The trim removed 7 bases at V and 5 bases at J, leaving 8 bases unmatched. Germline lookup yields CDR1 SNHLY and CDR2 FYNNEI. In DNA form, the CDR3 reads TGTGCCAGCAAACCCCGACAGGGGGGTGAGACCCAGTACTTC. Its protein product is CASKPRQGGETQYF.

This clone was detected once. The chain has TRBV9 and TRBJ2-1, with 7 nucleotides matching TRBD2. This CDR3 is 16 amino acids long. Germline-derived CDR1 and CDR2 are SGDLS and YYNGEE. The trim removed 0 bases at V and 4 bases at J, leaving 7 bases unmatched. The CDR3: CASSVASGLLYNEQFF. The CDR3 nucleotides are TGTGCCAGCAGCGTAGCTAGCGGACTACTTTACAATGAGCAGTTCTTC.